This T cell receptor (beta chain) originates from a study of T cell changes during pregnancy in multiple sclerosis. Germline trimming cut 7 bases from V and 12 bases from J; bases unmatched to any gene: 10. Germline V gene data show CDR1 as SGHRS and CDR2 as YFSETQ. The CDR3 has 14 residues. The table came from immunoSEQ multiplex PCR; TCRdb's copy has only in-frame clones and leaves some out. The sample records approximately 70,000 clones, about 92% being singletons. This sequence originates from a female donor with multiple sclerosis, enrolled in a pregnancy study. This chain connects TRBV5-1 to TRBJ1-6; 10 nucleotides align to TRBD1. The material sequenced was peripheral blood, taken in the third trimester of pregnancy. CDR3 loop: CASSRGQGEGPLHF. The CDR3 DNA reads as TGCGCCAGCTCCCGAGGACAGGGGGAAGGACCCCTCCACTTT.